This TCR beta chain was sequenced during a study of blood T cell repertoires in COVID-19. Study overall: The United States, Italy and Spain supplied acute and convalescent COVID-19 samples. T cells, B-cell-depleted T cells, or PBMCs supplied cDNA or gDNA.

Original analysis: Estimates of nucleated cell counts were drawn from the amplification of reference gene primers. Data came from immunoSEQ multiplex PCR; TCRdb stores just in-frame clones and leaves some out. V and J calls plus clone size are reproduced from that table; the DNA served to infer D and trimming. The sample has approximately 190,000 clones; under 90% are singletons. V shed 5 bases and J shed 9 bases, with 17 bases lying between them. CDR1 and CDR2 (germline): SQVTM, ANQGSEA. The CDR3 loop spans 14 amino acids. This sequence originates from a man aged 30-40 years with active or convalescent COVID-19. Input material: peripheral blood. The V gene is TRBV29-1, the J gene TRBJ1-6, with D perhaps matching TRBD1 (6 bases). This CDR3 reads CSVRAGDPSSPLHF. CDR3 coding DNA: TGCAGCGTTCGGGCAGGGGATCCGAGTTCACCCCTCCACTTT.